This T cell receptor beta chain was recorded in a study of blood T cell repertoires in COVID-19. Here immunoSEQ multiplex PCR was the method, and the copy in TCRdb shows in-frame clones only, minus some. The repertoire consists of 120,000 or so clones, with around 88% occurring once and the leading ten covering 0.88%. The ends were cut back, 0 bases at V and 2 bases at J, with 8 bases in the middle. Germline assignment: CDR1 SGDLS and CDR2 YYNGEE. CDR3 length equals 14 residues. The receptor's source is a woman aged 45-60 years with active or convalescent COVID-19. The chain joins TRBV9 to TRBJ1-2; tentatively, D is TRBD1 (5 bases). The sequencing sample was made of peripheral blood. The DNA of the CDR3 is TGTGCCAGCAGCGTAGATCGGGGGAACTATGGCTACACCTTC. As protein: CASSVDRGNYGYTF.